The 12 T cell receptor beta chains in this list originate from one sample, sequenced in a study of T cells in Graves' hyperthyroidism and ophthalmopathy. Using RNA transcripts as the source, TCR beta CDR3 regions were amplified. The HTBI primer set was used in a first-round RT-PCR of the TCR CDR3. One entry per CDR3 protein, called by TCRdb with MiXCR from the multiplex PCR reads. The sample has under 350,000 distinct CDR3 sequences, roughly an eighth seen once. Specimen: blood. The receptors come from a woman in her thirties or forties with Graves' ophthalmopathy.

This clonotype was recorded at least ten times. This chain uses TRBV20-1 with TRBJ2-1, with 7 bases identical to TRBD2. The CDR3 contains 14 residues. J was trimmed by 6 bases and V by 5 bases; bases with no gene match: 10. In germline, CDR1 is DFQATT, CDR2 SNEGSKA (reference sequence). The CDR3 DNA reads TGCAGTGCTTCTCTTGGGGGGGGTGGCAATGAGCAGTTCTTC. Its protein is CSASLGGGGNEQFF.

The sample holds many counts of this clonotype. The chain links TRBV6-1 to TRBJ2-7; 10 bases are a match to TRBD2. The junction had 13 bases not matched to a gene; V was cut back by 10 bases and J by 1 base. The germline V gene encodes CDR1 MNHNS and CDR2 SASEGT. The CDR3 is made up of 16 amino acids. The CDR3 nucleotides are TGTGCCACCCGTCAGGAAATAGCGGGGGGTTCCTACGAGCAGTACTTC. Protein sequence: CATRQEIAGGSYEQYF.

This chain joins TRBV5-8 and TRBJ2-1, with 12 bases matching TRBD2. Looked up from germline, CDR1 is SGHTS and CDR2 is YDEGEE. CDR3 size: 18 residues. Trimming cost V 4 bases and J 1 base; bases outside gene matches: 9. CDR3 bases: TGTGCCAGCAGCCAAGCAGGACTAGCGGGACCATCCTACAATGAGCAGTTCTTC. It codes for CASSQAGLAGPSYNEQFF.

This clonotype was picked up a small number of times. The genes are TRBV12-3 or TRBV12-4 and TRBJ1-4, with D perhaps matching TRBD1 (5 bases). V lost 7 bases to trimming and J lost 8 bases, with 20 bases between them. The CDR3 runs to 15 residues. The CDR3 sequence: CASKDSSGIGEKLFF. CDR3 coding DNA: TGTGCCAGCAAAGACTCTTCAGGGATAGGAGAAAAACTGTTTTTT.

Remarks on this clonotype: This may arise from a read error, as a much more abundant clone is one base away. The chain employs TRBV15 and TRBJ1-1; a possible D gene is TRBD1 (5 bases). Trimming took 1 base from V and 11 from J, leaving 11 bases between them. Germline lookup yields CDR1 LNHNV and CDR2 YYDKDF (reference sequence). CDR3 length: 12 amino acids. The CDR3 spells CATSRGCRDAFF. In DNA, the CDR3 is TGTGCCACCAGCAGAGGGTGCAGGGATGCTTTCTTT.

The V gene is TRBV18, the J gene TRBJ1-2; 10 nucleotides align to TRBD1. The CDR3 is made up of 13 amino acids. Germline V gene data show CDR1 as KGHSH and CDR2 as LQKENI. Losses at the gene ends were 4 bases for V and 6 bases for J; bases not matched to a gene: 2. The CDR3 region is CASSLGQGNGYTF. The CDR3 DNA is TGTGCCAGCTCACTGGGACAGGGGAATGGCTACACCTTC.

The chain recombines TRBV18 with TRBJ1-1, with 11 bases identical to TRBD1. This CDR3 is 17 amino acids long. The junction had 11 bases not matched to a gene; V was cut back by 6 bases and J by 2 bases. Germline assignment: CDR1 KGHSH and CDR2 LQKENI. The CDR3 DNA reads TGTGCCAGCTCCCCCTCGGACAGGGGGCCCCTCAACACTGAAGCTTTCTTT. Translation gives CASSPSDRGPLNTEAFF.

This clonotype came up many times. This sequence joins TRBV28 and TRBJ1-5, with D uncertain. The CDR3 loop spans 12 amino acids. V lost 3 bases and J 5 bases, leaving 5 bases between the germline ends. Germline-derived CDR1 and CDR2 are MDHEN and SYDVKM. CDR3 coding DNA: TGTGCCAGCAGTTTTTCCTATCAGCCCCAGCATTTT. It yields the protein CASSFSYQPQHF.

This clonotype was counted ten times or more. The gene calls are TRBV20-1 and TRBJ1-4, with TRBD1 matching over 8 bases. The trim removed 0 bases at V and 5 bases at J, leaving 8 bases unmatched. Per the germline V gene, CDR1 is DFQATT and CDR2 is SNEGSKA (reference sequence). The CDR3 has 16 residues. For the CDR3, the DNA is TGCAGTGCTAGAGACGGGGGCAGGGGGCAGAATGAAAAACTGTTTTTT. Residues: CSARDGGRGQNEKLFF.

There are many counts of this clonotype. The V and J genes are TRBV5-1 and TRBJ2-1; no clear D gene. Germline V gene sequence: CDR1 SGHRS, CDR2 YFSETQ. This CDR3 is built from 13 residues. V was cut by 1 base and J by 6 bases, with 8 bases left in between. CDR3 DNA: TGCGCCAGCAGCTTGACTCGTTCCAATGAGCAGTTCTTC. Its translation is CASSLTRSNEQFF.

This clonotype was seen ten or more times. The chain couples TRBV9 to TRBJ2-5, with D tentatively TRBD1 (6 bases). Trimming removed 2 bases from V and 4 bases from J, with 12 bases in between. The CDR3 runs 14 residues. Germline-derived CDR1 and CDR2 are SGDLS and YYNGEE. This chain's CDR3 is CASSVRGLGETQYF. The CDR3 region has the DNA TGTGCCAGCAGCGTCAGGGGTTTAGGAGAGACCCAGTACTTC.

This clonotype was picked up many times. The CDR3 DNA reads as TGTGCCAGCAGCCCCCCGGACGGCACTGAAGCTTTCTTT. Its protein product is CASSPPDGTEAFF. This chain connects TRBV12-3 or TRBV12-4 to TRBJ1-1; D remains unclear. Deletions cut 6 bases from V and 4 bases from J, with 12 bases between. There are 13 residues in the CDR3.